This T cell receptor beta chain came from a study of T cell clonality in common variable immunodeficiency. Profiled with immunoSEQ multiplex PCR; TCRdb holds only in-frame clones, not every one. This set yields about 35,000 clones and no singletons; the top ten hold 2.5% to 3.5%. Study-level points and caveats: Authors noted CVID clonality's cause needs subpopulation repertoire sequencing. Fewer TCRbeta clones were shared among CVID subjects than controls. TCRbeta clonality was increased in CVID versus healthy controls. Fewer deletions and N-nucleotide insertions were reportedly seen in common variable immunodeficiency TCR beta sequences.

This clone has a handful of counts. The antigen remains undetermined. The read terminates 3 residues before the CDR3 end, so the remaining end is supplied by the germline J gene. The germline V gene has CDR1 DFQATT and CDR2 SNEGSKA (reference sequence). There are 13 residues in the CDR3. With 5 bases removed from V and 5 bases from J, the gap between germline ends came to 10 bases. This TCR was sampled from a person aged 18 to 70 in good health. Sequenced sample: peripheral blood mononuclear cells. The chain couples TRBV20-1 to TRBJ1-6, with D maybe TRBD1 (6 bases). CDR3 DNA (partial): TGCAGTGCTCCGGACAGTAATAATTCACCC. This codes for CSAPDSNNSP. The entire CDR3 is CSAPDSNNSPLHF.